This T cell receptor beta chain emerged from a study of blood T cell repertoires in COVID-19 (dated by TCRdb to 2019 to 2021). Describing the broader study: Collaborator samples came from the United States, Italy and Spain and covered acute and convalescent phases of COVID-19. The material from the prospective study consisted of cDNA or gDNA derived from T cells, B-cell-depleted T cells, or PBMCs. Subjects who had been exposed to COVID-19, were actively infected with it, or had recovered from it provided the deeply sampled blood TCRbeta repertoires that made up the dataset. A freely available public database, intended as a resource for researchers studying the immune response to SARS-CoV-2, is where the repertoires were released. The samples were drawn from two sources: the first 160 participants of the ongoing ImmuneRACE study, and approximately 1,300 subjects contributed by 6 global collaborators. Nearly every sample came with metadata listing a de-identified subject ID, COVID-19 status, age in years and sex. Where available, HLA class I and class II types were taken from metadata supplied by the sample provider and were not determined by assay-based typing.

General findings and caveats noted by the study authors: The quantity of clinical and demographic metadata differed by source and by participant and was supplied without curation.

Whole blood was collected in K2EDTA tubes by collaborating institutions according to the institutions' own protocols. Collaborator samples were shipped for TCRbeta analysis as frozen whole blood, isolated PBMCs, or DNA extracted from either sample type. This clone was counted many times. Its antigen target is currently unknown. No base quality information exists; no much larger clone differs at one position. Compared with germline, V lacks 0 bases and J lacks 2 bases; bases without a gene match: 2. The CDR3 measures 16 amino acids from cysteine to phenylalanine. Kept here is only the CDR3 DNA, which spans 48 bases and is read in frame from base 1. CDR1 SGHDT and CDR2 YYEEEE are derived from the germline V gene. TCRbeta CDR3 regions were amplified from genomic DNA using the immunoSEQ Assay, a bias-controlled multiplex PCR. Under the source paper's analysis protocol: Nucleated cell counts per sample were estimated from amplification of reference gene primers within the assay. To quantify the absolute abundance of each unique TCRbeta CDR3 rearrangement, sequence reads were collapsed and filtered. Productive Simpson clonality was computed per sample as the square root of Simpson's diversity index over productive rearrangements. TCRdb retrieved this table from immuneACCESS and kept in-frame rearrangements only. Not all clones are present; in checked studies, unresolved V genes account for under half, and no reason is known for the remainder. From that table come the V and J calls and clone size; the DNA was used to work out D and trimming. The sample records about 120,000 clones, around 77% of which are singletons. The ten largest make up roughly 7.9% of the sample.

The TCR was taken from a human donor in a cohort sampled during active COVID-19. The sample taken for sequencing was peripheral blood. The rearranged segments are TRBV5-6 and TRBJ2-7; 13 bases in the junction line up with TRBD2. The CDR3 reads CASSLGGTSGTYEQYF. Here is the DNA: TGTGCCAGCAGCTTGGGCGGGACTAGCGGGACCTACGAGCAGTACTTC.